This entry features one T cell receptor (beta chain) sequence. Its antigen remains undetermined. Base qualities are not recorded, but no much larger clone differs from it by a single base. The sample originates from a study of blood T cell repertoires in COVID-19 (dated by TCRdb to 2018 to 2021). As for the study more broadly: Samples covering the acute and convalescent phases of COVID-19 were provided by collaborators in the United States, Italy and Spain. The material from the prospective study consisted of cDNA or gDNA derived from T cells, B-cell-depleted T cells, or PBMCs. The dataset comprised deeply sampled blood TCRbeta repertoires from subjects exposed to, actively infected with, or recovered from COVID-19. The repertoires were released in a freely available public database intended as a resource for research on the immune response to SARS-CoV-2. Samples were obtained from the ongoing ImmuneRACE study (first 160 participants) and from 1,200 or so subjects provided by 6 global collaborators. Nearly every sample came with metadata listing a de-identified subject ID, COVID-19 status, age in years and sex. Where HLA class I and class II types were available, the types were taken from metadata supplied by the sample provider, not from assay-based typing. What the authors observed across the whole study: The amount of clinical and demographic metadata varied by source and participant and was provided uncurated.

The immunoSEQ Assay, a bias-controlled multiplex PCR, was used to amplify TCRbeta CDR3 regions from genomic DNA. The authors' analysis ran thus. The number of nucleated cells in each sample was estimated from the amplification of reference gene primers within the assay. Sequence reads were collapsed and filtered to measure the absolute abundance of every unique TCRbeta CDR3 rearrangement. Productive Simpson clonality was computed per sample as the square root of Simpson's diversity index over productive rearrangements. Drawn from immuneACCESS, this table holds only the in-frame rearrangements with V and J called that TCRdb kept. Clones are partly lost; checked studies trace under half to an unresolved V gene and leave the rest unexplained. V and J calls and clone size follow that table, whereas D and trimming were derived from the DNA. This sample lists 100,000 to 150,000 clones; 84% were detected once. Under 15% of the sample is taken by the ten largest.

Samples from volunteer blood donors who had recovered from COVID-19 were contributed by a second Seattle source. Whole blood was collected in K2EDTA tubes by collaborating institutions according to the institutions' own protocols. Collaborator samples were shipped for TCRbeta analysis as frozen whole blood, isolated PBMCs, or DNA extracted from either sample type. Sequenced sample: peripheral blood. The receptor comes from a woman aged 25 to 39 who had recovered from COVID-19.

Here is the DNA: TGTGCCAGCAGCTTGACCGGGACTCATAATGAGCAGTTCTTC. Its protein product is CASSLTGTHNEQFF. The rearrangement combines TRBV7-9 with TRBJ2-1; the D gene is possibly TRBD2, with 6 bases matching. V loses 3 bases of germline sequence and J loses 7 bases, and the interval between the two ends is 13 bases. The CDR3 measures 14 amino acids from cysteine to phenylalanine. The only DNA kept is the CDR3, 42 bases in frame from the first base. The germline V gene (reference sequence) yields SEHNR for CDR1 and FQNEAQ for CDR2.